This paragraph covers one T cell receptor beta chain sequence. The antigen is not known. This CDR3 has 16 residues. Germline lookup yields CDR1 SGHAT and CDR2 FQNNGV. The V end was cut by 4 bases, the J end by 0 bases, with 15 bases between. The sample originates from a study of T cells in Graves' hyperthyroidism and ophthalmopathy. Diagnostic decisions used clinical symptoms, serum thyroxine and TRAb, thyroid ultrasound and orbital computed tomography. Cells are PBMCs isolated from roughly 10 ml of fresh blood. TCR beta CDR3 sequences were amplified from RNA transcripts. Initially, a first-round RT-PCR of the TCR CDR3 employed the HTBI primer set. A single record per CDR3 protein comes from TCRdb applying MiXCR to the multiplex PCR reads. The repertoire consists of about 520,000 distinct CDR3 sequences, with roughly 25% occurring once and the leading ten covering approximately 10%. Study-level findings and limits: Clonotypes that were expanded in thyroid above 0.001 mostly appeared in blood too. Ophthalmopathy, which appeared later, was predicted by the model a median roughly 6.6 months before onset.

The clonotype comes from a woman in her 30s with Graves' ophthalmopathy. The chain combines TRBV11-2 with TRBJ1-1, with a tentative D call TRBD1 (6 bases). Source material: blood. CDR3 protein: CASSSAGQGLNTEAFF. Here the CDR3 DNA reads TGTGCCAGCAGCTCCGCGGGCCAGGGGCTGAACACTGAAGCTTTCTTT.